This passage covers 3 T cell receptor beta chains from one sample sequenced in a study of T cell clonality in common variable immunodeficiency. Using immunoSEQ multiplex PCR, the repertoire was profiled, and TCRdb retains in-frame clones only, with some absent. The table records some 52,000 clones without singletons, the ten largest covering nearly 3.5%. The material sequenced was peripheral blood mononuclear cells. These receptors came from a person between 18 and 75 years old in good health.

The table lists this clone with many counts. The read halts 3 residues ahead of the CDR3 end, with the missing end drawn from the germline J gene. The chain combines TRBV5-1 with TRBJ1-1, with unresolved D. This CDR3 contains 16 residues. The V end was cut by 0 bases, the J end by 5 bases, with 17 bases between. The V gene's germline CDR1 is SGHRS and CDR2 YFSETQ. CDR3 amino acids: CASSLEPSMAETEAFF. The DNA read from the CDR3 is TGCGCCAGCAGCTTGGAACCCAGTATGGCGGAGACTGAA. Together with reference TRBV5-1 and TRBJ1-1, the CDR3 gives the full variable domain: KAGVTQTPRYLIKTRGQQVTLSCSPISGHRSVSWYQQTPGQGLQFLFEYFSETQRNKGNFPGRFSGRQFSNSRSEMNVSTLELGDSALYLCASSLEPSMAETEAFFGQGTRLTVV.

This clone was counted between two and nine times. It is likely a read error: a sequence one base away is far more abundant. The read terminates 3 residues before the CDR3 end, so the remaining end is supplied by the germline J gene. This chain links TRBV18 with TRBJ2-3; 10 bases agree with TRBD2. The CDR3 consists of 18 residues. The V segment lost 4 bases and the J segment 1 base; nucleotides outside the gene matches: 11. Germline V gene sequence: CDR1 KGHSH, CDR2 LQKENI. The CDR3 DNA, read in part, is TGTGCCAGCTCACTACAGGCTACCGGGACTAGCGGCACAGATACG. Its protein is CASSLQATGTSGTDT. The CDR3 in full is CASSLQATGTSGTDTQYF.

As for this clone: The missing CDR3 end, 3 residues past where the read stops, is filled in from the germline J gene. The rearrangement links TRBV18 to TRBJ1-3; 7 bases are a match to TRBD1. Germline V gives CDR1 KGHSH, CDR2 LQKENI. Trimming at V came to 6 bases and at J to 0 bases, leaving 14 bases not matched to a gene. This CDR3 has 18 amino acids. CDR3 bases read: TGTGCCAGCTCTCCTCCACGTCGGGACAGCACCTCTGGAAACACC. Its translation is CASSPPRRDSTSGNT. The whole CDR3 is CASSPPRRDSTSGNTIYF. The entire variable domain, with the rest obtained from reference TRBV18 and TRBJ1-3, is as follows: NAGVMQNPRHLVRRRGQEARLRCSPMKGHSHVYWYRQLPEEGLKFMVYLQKENIIDESGMPKERFSAEFPKEGPSILRIQQVVRGDSAAYFCASSPPRRDSTSGNTIYFGEGSWLTVV.